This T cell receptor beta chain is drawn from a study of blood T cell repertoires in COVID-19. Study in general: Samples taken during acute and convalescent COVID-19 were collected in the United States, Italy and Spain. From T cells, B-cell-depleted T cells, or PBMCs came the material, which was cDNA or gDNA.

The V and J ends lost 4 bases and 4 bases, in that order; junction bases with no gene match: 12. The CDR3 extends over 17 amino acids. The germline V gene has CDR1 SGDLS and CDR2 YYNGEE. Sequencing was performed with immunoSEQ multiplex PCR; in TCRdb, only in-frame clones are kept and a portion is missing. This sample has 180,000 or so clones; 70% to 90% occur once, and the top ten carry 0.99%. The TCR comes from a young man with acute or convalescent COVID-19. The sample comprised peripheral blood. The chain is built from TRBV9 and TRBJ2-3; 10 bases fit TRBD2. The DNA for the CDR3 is TGTGCCAGCAGCCTTCAGATCCAGCGGGGGGGATCAGATACGCAGTATTTT. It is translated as CASSLQIQRGGSDTQYF.